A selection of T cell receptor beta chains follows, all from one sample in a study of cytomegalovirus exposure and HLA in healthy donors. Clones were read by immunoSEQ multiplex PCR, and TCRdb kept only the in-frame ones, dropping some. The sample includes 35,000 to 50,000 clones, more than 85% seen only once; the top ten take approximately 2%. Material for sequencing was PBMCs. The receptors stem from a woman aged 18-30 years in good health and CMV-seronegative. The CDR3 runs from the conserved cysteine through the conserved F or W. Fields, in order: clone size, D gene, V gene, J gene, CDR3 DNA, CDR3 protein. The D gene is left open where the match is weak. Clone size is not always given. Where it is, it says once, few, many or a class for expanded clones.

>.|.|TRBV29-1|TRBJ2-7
TGCAGCGTAATGACAGGGAGGAGATACGAGCAGTACTTC
CSVMTGRRYEQYF
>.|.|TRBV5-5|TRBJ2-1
TGTGCCAGCAGCTTTACCGGGGATGAGCAGTTCTTC
CASSFTGDEQFF
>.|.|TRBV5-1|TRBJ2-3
TGCGCCAGCAGCTTGGTTGGCAGAACCACAGATACGCAGTATTTT
CASSLVGRTTDTQYF
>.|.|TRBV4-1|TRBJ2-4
TGCGCCAGCAGGGAAAGGAGCGGAAACATTCAGTACTTC
CASRERSGNIQYF
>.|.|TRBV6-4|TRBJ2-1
TGTGCCAGCGAATCGTGGGGCGGGGTATACAATGAGCAGTTCTTC
CASESWGGVYNEQFF
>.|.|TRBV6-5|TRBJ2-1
TGTGCCAGCAGTTCCCCGGTAAACTACAATGAGCAGTTCTTC
CASSSPVNYNEQFF
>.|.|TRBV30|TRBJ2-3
TGTGCCTGGGGTCAGGGCACAGATACGCAGTATTTT
CAWGQGTDTQYF
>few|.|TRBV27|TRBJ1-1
TGTGCCAGCACCTTATTAGGGGCGGGAAGTTCCGAAGCTTTCTTT
CASTLLGAGSSEAFF
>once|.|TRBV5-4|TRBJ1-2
TGTGCCAGCAGCTTGGCGGTTACAGAATCAGGCTACACCTTC
CASSLAVTESGYTF
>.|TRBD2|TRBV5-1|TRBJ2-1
TGCGCCAGCAGCCCCGGACTAGCGGAATACAATGAGCAGTTCTTC
CASSPGLAEYNEQFF
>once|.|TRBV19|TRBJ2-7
TGTGCCAGTAGTATTAACAGCATATACGAGCAGTACTTC
CASSINSIYEQYF
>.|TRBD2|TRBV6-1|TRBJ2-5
TGTGCCAGCAGCCCGGGACTACAAGAGACCCAGTACTTC
CASSPGLQETQYF
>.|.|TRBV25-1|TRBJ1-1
TGTGCCAGCAGTGTGACATCTGAAGCTTTCTTT
CASSVTSEAFF
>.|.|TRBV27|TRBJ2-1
TGTGCCAGCAGTTCGATCTTAACAGGGTACTCCTACAATGAGCAGTTCTTC
CASSSILTGYSYNEQFF
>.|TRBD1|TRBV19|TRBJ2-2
TGTGCCAGTAGTATTCCGACAGGGGGATTGAACACCGGGGAGCTGTTTTTT
CASSIPTGGLNTGELFF
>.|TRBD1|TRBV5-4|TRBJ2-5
TGTGCCAGCAGCTGGGACAGGGGCCAAGAGACCCAGTACTTC
CASSWDRGQETQYF
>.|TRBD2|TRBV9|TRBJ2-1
TGTGCCAGCAGCCCCCGACTAGCGGGAGCCTACAATGAGCAGTTCTTC
CASSPRLAGAYNEQFF
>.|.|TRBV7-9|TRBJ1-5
TGTGCCAGCAGCCCTAATAGCAATCAGCCCCAGCATTTT
CASSPNSNQPQHF
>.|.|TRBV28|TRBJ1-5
TGTGCCAGCAGTTTAAGTCAGGAATCGTTCCCCCAGCATTTT
CASSLSQESFPQHF
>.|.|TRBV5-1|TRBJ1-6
TGCGCCAGCAGCTTGGCCGGGGAGGGTTCACCCCTCCACTTT
CASSLAGEGSPLHF
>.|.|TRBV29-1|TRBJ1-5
TGCAGCGTTGAAGGCTCGGGAGATCAGCCCCAGCATTTT
CSVEGSGDQPQHF
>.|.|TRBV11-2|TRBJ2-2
TGTGCCATTACTCTAGCGACCAGGGGGGAGCTGTTTTTT
CAITLATRGELFF
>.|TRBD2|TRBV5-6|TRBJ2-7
TGTGCCAGCAGCTTGGGGACTAGCGCGACGTACGAGCAGTACTTC
CASSLGTSATYEQYF
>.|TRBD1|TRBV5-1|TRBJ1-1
TGCGCCAGCAGCCCCGGTGTCACAGGGGGCTACACTGAAGCTTTCTTT
CASSPGVTGGYTEAFF
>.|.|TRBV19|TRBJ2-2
TGTGCCAGTAGTATTCAGGCAACCGGGGAGCTGTTTTTT
CASSIQATGELFF
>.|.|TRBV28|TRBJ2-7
TGTGCCAGCAGTACCAACATTGAGGATAGCTCCTACGAGCAGTACTTC
CASSTNIEDSSYEQYF
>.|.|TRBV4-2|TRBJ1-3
TGTGCCAGCAGCCAAGATGGGGGGGCCTCCATCTACTCTGGAAACACCATATATTTT
CASSQDGGASIYSGNTIYF
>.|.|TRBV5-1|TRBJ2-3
TGCGCCAGCAGCGCTGAACGTTTACAGGGCCCGGGTAGCCCCTCTAGCACAGATACGCAGTATTTT
CASSAERLQGPGSPSSTDTQYF
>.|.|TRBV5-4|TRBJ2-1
TGTGCCAGCACCAAGGACAAATTGAAAAACAATGAGCAGTTCTTC
CASTKDKLKNNEQFF
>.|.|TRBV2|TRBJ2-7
TGTGCCAGCAGTGAACTGACAGGCTCCTACGAGCAGTACTTC
CASSELTGSYEQYF
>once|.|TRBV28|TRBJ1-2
TGTGCCAGCAGTTTGACAGATGGCTACACCTTC
CASSLTDGYTF
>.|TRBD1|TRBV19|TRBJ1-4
TGTGCCAGTAGTATACGGACAGGTGTTAATGAAAAACTGTTTTTT
CASSIRTGVNEKLFF
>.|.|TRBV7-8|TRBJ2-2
TGTGCCAGCAGCTTACAGCAGCCAGGGAACACCGGGGAGCTGTTTTTT
CASSLQQPGNTGELFF
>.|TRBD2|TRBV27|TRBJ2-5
TGTGCCAGCAGCCGGGGACTAGCGGGGGGAGAGACCCAGTACTTC
CASSRGLAGGETQYF
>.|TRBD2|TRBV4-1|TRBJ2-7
TGCGCCAGCAGCCAAGAGAGCGGGGGGGCTTACGAGCAGTACTTC
CASSQESGGAYEQYF
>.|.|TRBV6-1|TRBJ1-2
TGTGCCAGCAGTGGTTCCCTTGGGAGTGCAGCTAACTATGGCTACACCTTC
CASSGSLGSAANYGYTF
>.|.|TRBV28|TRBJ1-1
TGTGCCAGCAGTTTGGTTGGGGGCTGGGGGACTGAAGCTTTCTTT
CASSLVGGWGTEAFF
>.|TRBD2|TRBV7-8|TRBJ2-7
TGTGCCAGCAGCCCCAGCGGGAGGGTCTACGAGCAGTACTTC
CASSPSGRVYEQYF
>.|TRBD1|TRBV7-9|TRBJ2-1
TGTGCCAGCAGCTCCCACCGGACAGGGAGAAGGAATGAGCAGTTCTTC
CASSSHRTGRRNEQFF
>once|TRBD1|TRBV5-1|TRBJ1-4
TGCGCCAGCAGCTTGGCCGCGAGACAGGGGAATGAAAAACTGTTTTTT
CASSLAARQGNEKLFF
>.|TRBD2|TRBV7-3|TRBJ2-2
TGTGCCAGCAGCCCGACTAGCGGGAGGGCAAACGGGGAGCTGTTTTTT
CASSPTSGRANGELFF
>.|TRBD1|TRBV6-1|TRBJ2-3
TGTGCCAGCAGCCCGACAGGGGGCCTAACAGATACGCAGTATTTT
CASSPTGGLTDTQYF
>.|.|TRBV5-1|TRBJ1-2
TGCGCCAGCAGCTCCGACATCAACTATGGCTACACCTTC
CASSSDINYGYTF
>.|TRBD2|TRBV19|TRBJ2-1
TGTGCCAGTAGTCTTACCGGGACTAGCGGCTACAATGAGCAGTTCTTC
CASSLTGTSGYNEQFF
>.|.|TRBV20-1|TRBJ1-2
TGCAGTGCTAGTGAGACATATGGCTACACCTTC
CSASETYGYTF
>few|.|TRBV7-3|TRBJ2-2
TGTGCCAGCAGCCCCTATACGACCGGGGAGCTGTTTTTT
CASSPYTTGELFF
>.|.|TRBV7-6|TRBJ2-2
TGTGCCAGCAGCTTAGCTGCCGGTGAGAACACCGGGGAGCTGTTTTTT
CASSLAAGENTGELFF
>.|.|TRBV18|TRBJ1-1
TGTGCCAGCTCACCACCATCCAGGGAGAACACTGAAGCTTTCTTT
CASSPPSRENTEAFF
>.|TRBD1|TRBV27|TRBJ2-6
TGTGCCAGCAGTTATGGGACAGGGAGAGGGGCTGGGGCCAACGTCCTGACTTTC
CASSYGTGRGAGANVLTF
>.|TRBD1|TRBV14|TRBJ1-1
TGTGCCAGCAGCCAACTAGGACAGGGGAACACTGAAGCTTTCTTT
CASSQLGQGNTEAFF
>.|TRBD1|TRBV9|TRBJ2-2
TGTGCCAGCAGCGCCCCGACCGGGACAGGGACCGGGGAGCTGTTTTTT
CASSAPTGTGTGELFF
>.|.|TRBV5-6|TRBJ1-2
TGTGCCAGCAGCTTCCCCCCTCCGACAGGCCGGAGGTATGGCTACACCTTC
CASSFPPPTGRRYGYTF
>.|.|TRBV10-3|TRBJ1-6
TGTGCCATCAGCCTTGAGGGCAATTCACCCCTCCACTTT
CAISLEGNSPLHF